The 9 T cell receptor beta chains below come from one sample, sequenced in a study of blood T cell repertoires in COVID-19. The data were produced by immunoSEQ multiplex PCR, yet TCRdb's version contains in-frame clones alone and is incomplete. The sample contains under 200,000 clones, more than 70% of which appear only once. The sample consisted of peripheral blood. All receptors derive from a man aged 40-49 years with active or convalescent COVID-19.

V usage is TRBV21-1 and J usage is TRBJ2-7; the tabulated D call, TRBD2, remains unverified against the DNA. TRBV21-1 counts as a pseudogene. The CDR3 totals 16 residues. The CDR3 DNA reads as TGTGCCAGCAGCACCCCCGGGAGGGACAGTATGTGTGAGCAGTACTTC. Protein: CASSTPGRDSMCEQYF.

The CDR3: CASDPNGTDTQYF. The CDR3 nucleotides are TGTGCTAGTGACCCTAACGGGACAGATACGCAGTATTTT. J is TRBJ2-3 and V is TRBV12-5; no definite D call. Looked up from germline, CDR1 is LGHNT and CDR2 is FRNRAP. This CDR3 has 13 amino acids. Trimming took off 7 bases at V and 3 bases at J, with 11 bases between the two ends.

The chain carries TRBV5-6 and TRBJ2-7; D is undetermined. This CDR3 has 12 amino acids. The germline CDR1 and CDR2 sequences are SGHDT and YYEEEE. Trimming removed 5 bases at V and 1 base at J, with 7 bases between. The CDR3 loop is CASRGLSYEQYF. The DNA for the CDR3 is TGTGCCAGCAGGGGCCTGTCCTACGAGCAGTACTTC.

This chain connects TRBV5-1 to TRBJ2-3; perhaps TRBD2 as D (6 bases). CDR1 and CDR2 (germline): SGHRS, YFSETQ. The CDR3 is 15 amino acids. Trimming shortened V by 5 bases and J by 1 base, and 14 bases separated the two germline ends. CDR3 in DNA: TGCGCCAGCAGAGAGACGGGGGTGCGCACAGATACGCAGTATTTT. It translates to CASRETGVRTDTQYF.

This clone has a single count. The V gene is TRBV10-3, the J gene TRBJ2-2; maybe TRBD1 (6 bases). CDR3 length: 15 residues. V lost 2 bases to trimming and J lost 2 bases, with 9 bases between them. The germline CDR1 and CDR2 sequences are ENHRY and SYGVKD. Here the CDR3 DNA reads TGTGCCATCAGTGAGGGACAGACTAACACCGGGGAGCTGTTTTTT. This encodes CAISEGQTNTGELFF.

The genes are TRBV18 and TRBJ2-3; TRBD1 might be the D (5 bases). The V end lost 2 bases, the J end lost 2 bases, and 11 bases lay between the germline ends. The CDR3 runs to 15 residues. The germline V gene has CDR1 KGHSH and CDR2 LQKENI. The chain's CDR3 is CASSPTGSSTDTQYF. The CDR3 bases are TGTGCCAGCTCACCAACAGGATCTTCCACAGATACGCAGTATTTT.

The rearrangement joins TRBV6-5 to TRBJ2-4; 9 bases align to TRBD1. CDR3 length: 16 residues. Germline V gives CDR1 MNHEY, CDR2 SVGAGI. The V and J ends lost 4 bases and 6 bases, in that order; junction bases with no gene match: 10. As DNA, the CDR3 is TGTGCCAGCAGTTCATCCCGGGACAGGGACTCAAACATTCAGTACTTC. Translation: CASSSSRDRDSNIQYF.

The chain joins TRBV28 to TRBJ2-1, with TRBD2 matching 13 bases. The trim removed 5 bases at V and 6 bases at J, leaving 4 bases unmatched. The CDR3 runs to 15 residues. Germline CDR1 is MDHEN and CDR2 is SYDVKM. CDR3 nucleotide sequence: TGTGCCAGCAGTCTTCGGACTAGCGGGGGCAATGAGCAGTTCTTC. Amino acid sequence: CASSLRTSGGNEQFF.

The chain is built from TRBV27 and TRBJ1-5; D is possibly TRBD1 (6 bases). This CDR3 has 14 residues. Trimming stripped 6 bases from V and 7 bases from J, with 16 bases between. Germline V lookup: CDR1 MNHEY, CDR2 SMNVEV (reference sequence). CDR3: CASRTGQGSQPQHF. The CDR3, as DNA: TGTGCCAGCAGGACAGGTCAAGGTAGCCAGCCCCAGCATTTT.